These T cell receptor beta chains were read from a single sample in a study of blood T cell repertoires in COVID-19. The protocol was immunoSEQ multiplex PCR, while the TCRdb copy is restricted to in-frame clones and leaves out a portion. This table has 350,000 to 550,000 clones, roughly nine tenths appearing once. The sample comprised PBMCs or T cells enriched from blood (not recorded which). Receptor source: a man aged 25 to 45 who had recovered from COVID-19. Each CDR3 is given with its conserved first and last residue. Fields, in order: J gene, D gene, V gene, clone size, CDR3 protein, CDR3 DNA. A D gene is named only where the DNA matches it firmly. Size tells how often a clone was seen (once, few, many) or the class of an expanded clone, and some rows leave it out.

TRBJ1-1,-,TRBV11-3,-,CASSLGSGAGNTEAFF,TGTGCCAGCAGCTTAGGTTCGGGCGCGGGGAACACTGAAGCTTTCTTT
TRBJ1-2,-,TRBV6-5,-,CASSLGGDYGYTF,TGTGCCAGCAGCCTAGGGGGGGACTATGGCTACACCTTC
TRBJ2-2,TRBD1,TRBV5-1,-,CASSPETGGLAGELFF,TGCGCCAGCAGCCCAGAGACAGGGGGCTTGGCCGGGGAGCTGTTTTTT
TRBJ2-2,-,TRBV19,-,CASNYRTGELFF,TGTGCCAGTAACTACCGCACCGGGGAGCTGTTTTTT
TRBJ1-1,-,TRBV28,-,CASSSRTDLNTEAFF,TGTGCCAGCAGTTCCCGGACAGACTTGAACACTGAAGCTTTCTTT
TRBJ1-5,TRBD1,TRBV19,-,CASSRQGNQPQHF,TGTGCCAGTAGTCGACAGGGAAATCAGCCCCAGCATTTT
TRBJ2-3,TRBD2,TRBV7-8,-,CASRGMAGATDTQYF,TGTGCCAGCAGAGGGATGGCGGGAGCCACAGATACGCAGTATTTT
TRBJ2-3,TRBD1,TRBV27,-,CASSKTGQGADTQYF,TGTGCCAGCAGTAAAACGGGACAGGGGGCAGATACGCAGTATTTT
TRBJ1-2,-,TRBV27,-,CASSSTGSYGYTF,TGTGCCAGCAGTTCTACAGGGTCCTATGGCTACACCTTC
TRBJ1-2,-,TRBV5-4,-,CASSPGYISYGYTF,TGTGCCAGCAGCCCAGGGTACATAAGCTATGGCTACACCTTC
TRBJ1-3,-,TRBV11-2,-,CASSLVLGSSGNTIYF,TGTGCCAGCAGCTTAGTATTGGGGAGCTCTGGAAACACCATATATTTT
TRBJ1-5,-,TRBV11-2,-,CASTKGVNQPQHF,TGTGCCAGCACCAAAGGGGTAAATCAGCCCCAGCATTTT
TRBJ2-4,-,TRBV12-3/TRBV12-4,once,CASSSGGQQYF,TGTGCCAGCAGTTCAGGAGGTCAACAGTACTTC
TRBJ2-7,TRBD2,TRBV30,-,CAWSKSGSSYEQYF,TGTGCCTGGAGTAAGAGCGGGAGCTCCTACGAGCAGTACTTC
TRBJ2-5,-,TRBV18,-,CASSPRLAEETQYF,TGTGCCAGCTCACCAAGGCTAGCTGAAGAGACCCAGTACTTC
TRBJ1-4,-,TRBV6-1,many,CASSEYPGTNEKLFF,TGTGCCAGCAGTGAATATCCGGGGACTAATGAAAAACTGTTTTTT
TRBJ2-7,-,TRBV7-9,once,CASSRGLAERGYEQYF,TGTGCCAGCAGCCGGGGGCTAGCGGAGAGGGGTTACGAGCAGTACTTC
TRBJ1-2,-,TRBV9,-,CASSLDSNYGYTF,TGTGCCAGCAGCCTAGACAGCAACTATGGCTACACCTTC
TRBJ1-6,TRBD1,TRBV28,-,CASSYRTGYNSPLHF,TGTGCCAGCAGTTATAGGACAGGGTATAATTCACCCCTCCACTTT
TRBJ2-1,TRBD2,TRBV2,once,CASSYTSGRGQFF,TGTGCCAGCAGCTATACTAGCGGGAGGGGGCAGTTCTTC
TRBJ1-5,TRBD1,TRBV19,once,CASTADRGNQPQHF,TGTGCCAGTACCGCCGACAGGGGCAATCAGCCCCAGCATTTT
TRBJ2-1,TRBD2,TRBV28,once,CASSFPLAGDFNEQFF,TGTGCCAGCAGTTTCCCGCTAGCGGGAGATTTTAATGAGCAGTTCTTC
TRBJ2-3,TRBD2,TRBV12-3/TRBV12-4,-,CASSRDYTDTQYF,TGTGCCAGCAGCAGGGACTACACAGATACGCAGTATTTT
TRBJ2-2,TRBD1,TRBV28,-,CASRGTGFTGELFF,TGTGCCAGCAGGGGGACAGGGTTCACCGGGGAGCTGTTTTTT
TRBJ2-7,-,TRBV4-2,-,CASSQGAQSYEQYF,TGTGCCAGCAGCCAAGGAGCGCAATCCTACGAGCAGTACTTC
TRBJ2-7,TRBD1,TRBV19,once,CATKRGEGTASYEQYF,TGTGCCACTAAAAGGGGAGAGGGGACAGCCTCCTACGAGCAGTACTTC
TRBJ1-1,-,TRBV6-5,once,CASSYGGDTEAFF,TGTGCCAGCAGTTACGGAGGGGACACTGAAGCTTTCTTT
TRBJ1-2,-,TRBV28,-,CASSLPAQGPGYGYTF,TGTGCCAGCAGTTTACCCGCTCAGGGGCCAGGCTATGGCTACACCTTC
TRBJ1-1,-,TRBV27,-,CASSLSGGNTEAFF,TGTGCCAGCAGTTTAAGTGGAGGGAACACTGAAGCTTTCTTT
TRBJ2-1,TRBD2,TRBV28,-,CASSLAGGPRNEQFF,TGTGCCAGCAGTTTAGCGGGAGGGCCGAGGAATGAGCAGTTCTTC
TRBJ2-2,TRBD2,TRBV27,-,CASSPRVAGGKLTGELFF,TGTGCCAGCAGCCCCAGGGTAGCGGGAGGGAAACTCACCGGGGAGCTGTTTTTT
TRBJ2-7,TRBD2,TRBV7-9,-,CASSLELAGAEQYF,TGTGCCAGCAGCTTAGAACTAGCGGGAGCCGAGCAGTACTTC
TRBJ2-3,-,TRBV5-1,-,CASSLGAGEPDTQYF,TGCGCCAGCAGCTTGGGGGCCGGGGAGCCAGATACGCAGTATTTT
TRBJ1-5,-,TRBV28,-,CASRPGGQPQHF,TGTGCCAGCAGACCGGGCGGGCAGCCCCAGCATTTT
TRBJ2-5,TRBD2,TRBV5-1,-,CASSSGGRETQYF,TGCGCCAGCAGCTCGGGGGGAAGAGAGACCCAGTACTTC
TRBJ2-5,TRBD2,TRBV24-1,-,CATSDPGLADKETQYF,TGTGCCACCAGTGACCCGGGACTAGCGGACAAAGAGACCCAGTACTTC
TRBJ1-6,-,TRBV9,-,CASSEQGNSPLHF,TGTGCCAGCAGCGAACAGGGAAATTCACCCCTCCACTTT
TRBJ2-1,TRBD2,TRBV19,many,CASSPKRERLHEQFF,TGTGCCAGTAGTCCAAAGCGGGAGAGGTTGCATGAGCAGTTCTTC
TRBJ2-3,TRBD2,TRBV4-2,-,CASTSLAGEVDTQYF,TGTGCCAGCACCTCACTAGCGGGAGAGGTAGATACGCAGTATTTT
TRBJ1-1,-,TRBV5-6,-,CASSLGGLNTEAFF,TGTGCCAGCAGCTTGGGAGGGTTGAACACTGAAGCTTTCTTT
TRBJ1-4,-,TRBV11-2,once,CASSLNLEKLFF,TGTGCCAGCAGCCTTAATCTGGAAAAACTGTTTTTT
TRBJ1-4,-,TRBV6-6,-,CASSRTGATEKLFF,TGTGCCAGCAGTCGGACTGGGGCAACTGAAAAACTGTTTTTT
TRBJ1-3,TRBD1,TRBV30,-,CAWSVPDRADTIYF,TGTGCCTGGAGTGTACCGGACAGGGCTGACACCATATATTTT
TRBJ2-2,TRBD2,TRBV19,-,CASSIGSGSITGELFF,TGTGCCAGTAGTATAGGGAGCGGGAGCATCACCGGGGAGCTGTTTTTT
TRBJ2-7,-,TRBV28,-,CASNGERLSPYF,TGTGCCAGCAACGGAGAGAGGTTGAGTCCGTACTTC
TRBJ2-2,TRBD1,TRBV28,-,CAVGTANTGELFF,TGTGCCGTCGGGACAGCGAACACCGGGGAGCTGTTTTTT
TRBJ2-1,-,TRBV5-1,-,CASSAYNEQFF,TGCGCCAGCAGCGCGTACAATGAGCAGTTCTTC
TRBJ1-1,TRBD1,TRBV3-1/TRBV3-2,-,CASSQRDRGTMNTEAFF,TGTGCCAGCAGCCAACGGGACAGGGGGACCATGAACACTGAAGCTTTCTTT
TRBJ2-1,-,TRBV7-6,-,CASSLAGGAYNEQFF,TGTGCCAGCAGCTTAGCGGGGGGGGCGTACAATGAGCAGTTCTTC
TRBJ1-3,-,TRBV14,-,CASSQEEGSWFERKTIYF,TGTGCCAGCAGCCAAGAAGAGGGCAGCTGGTTCGAGCGGAAGACCATATATTTT
TRBJ1-2,-,TRBV10-2,-,CASSGGEYGYTF,TGCGCCAGCAGTGGGGGGGAGTATGGCTACACCTTC
TRBJ1-1,-,TRBV9,-,CASSVVEDTEAFF,TGTGCCAGCAGCGTAGTGGAGGACACTGAAGCTTTCTTT
TRBJ2-5,TRBD2,TRBV2,-,CASSSTSGKAETQYF,TGTGCCAGCAGTTCGACTAGCGGGAAAGCAGAGACCCAGTACTTC
TRBJ2-1,TRBD2,TRBV30,-,CAWSVGIAGSYNEQFF,TGTGCCTGGAGTGTAGGAATAGCGGGATCCTACAATGAGCAGTTCTTC
TRBJ2-3,-,TRBV3-1/TRBV3-2,-,CASSQDGWAYTQYF,TGTGCCAGCAGCCAAGATGGTTGGGCATATACGCAGTATTTT